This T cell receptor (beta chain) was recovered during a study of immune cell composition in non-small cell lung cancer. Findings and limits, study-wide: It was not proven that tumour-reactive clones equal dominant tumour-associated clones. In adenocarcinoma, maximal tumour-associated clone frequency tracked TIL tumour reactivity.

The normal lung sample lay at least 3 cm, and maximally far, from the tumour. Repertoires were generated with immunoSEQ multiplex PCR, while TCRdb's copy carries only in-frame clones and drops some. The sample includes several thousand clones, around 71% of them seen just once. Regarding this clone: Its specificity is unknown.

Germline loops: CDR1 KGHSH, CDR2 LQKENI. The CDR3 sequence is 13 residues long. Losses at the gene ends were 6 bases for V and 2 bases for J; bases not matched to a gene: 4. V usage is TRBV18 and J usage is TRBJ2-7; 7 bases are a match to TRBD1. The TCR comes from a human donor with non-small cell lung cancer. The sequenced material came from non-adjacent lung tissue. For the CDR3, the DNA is TGTGCCAGCTCGGTCGGGACAGCCTACGAGCAGTACTTC. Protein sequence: CASSVGTAYEQYF.